The TCR beta chain under discussion was sequenced for a study of T-cell reconstitution after alpha-beta-depleted transplantation in children. Unique molecular identifiers were incorporated during preparation of the TCRbeta library. TCRdb recomputed calls from the PCR reads with MiXCR, one row per CDR3 protein. The table has about 50,000 distinct CDR3 sequences, about 5% seen once. This clonotype has ten or more counts. Its specificity is unknown. General study results and limits: The origin of alpha-beta T cells about two months after transplant was reportedly several hundred expanded graft clones. Newly produced T cells mostly accounted for T-cell counts and diversity one year post-transplant.

The source material was PBMCs, mostly from graft donor cells, sampled 60 days after TCRalphabeta/CD19-depleted stem cell transplant. This receptor was identified in a female patient aged 2 to 10 who had a stem cell transplant for aplastic anemia, so the T cells may come from the graft donor.

CDR3 in amino acids: CSASPAAFREKLFF. The CDR3 region has the DNA TGCAGTGCTAGTCCGGCAGCCTTTAGGGAAAAACTGTTTTTT. The chain is built from TRBV20-1 and TRBJ1-4, with no clear D. V lost 3 bases and J 8 bases, leaving 16 bases between the germline ends. The CDR3 contains 14 residues. CDR1 is DFQATT and CDR2 is SNEGSKA in the germline V gene (reference sequence).